This entry is about one TCR beta chain. Its matching antigen is unknown. The sample originates from a study of cytomegalovirus exposure and HLA in healthy donors. Study as a whole: As an earlier analysis found, some 170 million T cells yielded approximately 100 million unique TCR beta sequences. General observations from the study: Follow-up analysis found HLA locus-dependent TCR association rates, highest for DRB1 and lowest for HLA-C.

The CDR3 totals 13 residues. Germline V CDR1 and CDR2: GTSNPN, SVGIG (reference sequence). Deletions cut 0 bases from V and 7 bases from J, with 12 bases between. 60 Vbeta and 13 Jbeta primers were used in PCR. Only in-frame clones appear in the TCRdb table, and some are missing; sequencing was by immunoSEQ multiplex PCR. The table has about 210,000 clones, about 79% seen once. The rearrangement joins TRBV30 to TRBJ1-1; D unresolved. The sequence was collected from a male donor in good health and CMV-seronegative. The sample consisted of PBMCs. The CDR3 sequence is CAWSVSGRYEAFF. CDR3 in DNA: TGTGCCTGGAGTGTAAGTGGGAGGTATGAAGCTTTCTTT.